These T cell receptor beta chains were read from a single sample in a study of cytomegalovirus exposure and HLA in healthy donors. Assay: immunoSEQ multiplex PCR; the TCRdb copy retains only in-frame clones and omits some. The table has roughly 150,000 clones, about 70% seen once; the top ten hold approximately 2.8%. The sample taken for sequencing was PBMCs. The source of these receptors is a male donor in good health and CMV-seronegative. Both conserved end residues are part of each CDR3. A D gene is named only where the DNA matches it firmly. Not every row has a clone size; where given, it reads once, few, many or a size class.

-	TRBD1	TRBV5-1	TRBJ2-2	TGCGCCAGCAGCACCCCCAGGGGGCAGGGGACCGGGGAGCTGTTTTTT	CASSTPRGQGTGELFF
-	TRBD1	TRBV7-9	TRBJ1-2	TGTGCCAGCAGCTTAGATGGGACAGGAGGCTACACCTTC	CASSLDGTGGYTF
-	TRBD1	TRBV5-1	TRBJ1-4	TGCGCCAGCAGCACCGGACAGGGGAATGAAAAACTGTTTTTT	CASSTGQGNEKLFF
-	TRBD1	TRBV6-1	TRBJ2-3	TGTGCCAGCAGTGGCCGGGACAGGGGTCCAGATACGCAGTATTTT	CASSGRDRGPDTQYF
-	TRBD1	TRBV7-9	TRBJ2-7	TGTGCCAGCAGCCCCCGGGACAGGGGGACCGGGGAGCAGTACTTC	CASSPRDRGTGEQYF
-	-	TRBV21-1	TRBJ1-1	TGTGCCAGCAGCAAAGGCCTGATAGGGCAGGGCTATTTTAACACTGAAGCTTTCTTT	CASSKGLIGQGYFNTEAFF
-	-	TRBV6-5	TRBJ2-5	TGTGCCAGCAGTCGGACAGTCCAAGAGACCCAGTACTTC	CASSRTVQETQYF
-	TRBD1	TRBV7-9	TRBJ2-1	TGTTCCAGCAGCTCCCGGGACAGGGGGCCCAATGAGCAGTTCTTC	CSSSSRDRGPNEQFF
-	-	TRBV5-1	TRBJ1-1	TGCGCCAGCAGCTTAGCATCCGGGGAGGACACTGAAGCTTTCTTT	CASSLASGEDTEAFF
-	TRBD1	TRBV28	TRBJ1-5	TGTGCCAGCAGTTTATCGTACAGGGGGTACAATCAGCCCCAGCATTTT	CASSLSYRGYNQPQHF
-	-	TRBV7-9	TRBJ2-6	TGTTCCAGCAGGAACGAACAGGGAAGAGGGGCCAACGTCCTGACTTTC	CSSRNEQGRGANVLTF
once	TRBD1	TRBV7-9	TRBJ1-5	TGTGCCAGTAGCTTAGCTACAGGGGGCTCGGGCCAGCCCCAGCATTTT	CASSLATGGSGQPQHF
-	TRBD1	TRBV11-1	TRBJ2-5	TGTGCCAGCAGCCCCAGGCCGGGACAGCAAGAGACCCAGTACTTC	CASSPRPGQQETQYF
-	TRBD2	TRBV7-9	TRBJ2-3	TGTGCCAGCAGTCTAGCGGGAGCGCTCTTCACAGATACGCAGTATTTT	CASSLAGALFTDTQYF
once	TRBD2	TRBV27	TRBJ2-7	TGTGCCAGCAGTCTTAGCGGGGGGACCTACGAGCAGTACTTC	CASSLSGGTYEQYF
-	-	TRBV29-1	TRBJ1-2	TGCAGCGTCCGTATCCAGGGCTCAGACTATGGCTACACCTTC	CSVRIQGSDYGYTF
once	TRBD2	TRBV27	TRBJ2-2	TGTGCCAGCAGTTTAGGGGTGACTAGCGGGAGGGCGGACGGGGAGCTGTTTTTT	CASSLGVTSGRADGELFF
-	-	TRBV7-2	TRBJ2-7	TGTGCCAGCAGCTTATCGTTCGTATCCTACGAGCAGTACTTC	CASSLSFVSYEQYF
-	TRBD2	TRBV7-9	TRBJ2-3	TGTGCCAGCAGCCCCCGGGGTAGCGGGGGCACAGATACGCAGTATTTT	CASSPRGSGGTDTQYF
-	TRBD1	TRBV7-9	TRBJ1-1	TGTGCCAGCAGCCCACGGGACAGAACCAACACTGAAGCTTTCTTT	CASSPRDRTNTEAFF
-	TRBD1	TRBV19	TRBJ2-7	TGTGCCAGTAGTATCCGGACAGGAAACAGCTACGAGCAGTACTTC	CASSIRTGNSYEQYF
-	TRBD1	TRBV5-1	TRBJ2-2	TGCGCCAGCAGCTTGCGACAGGGAAACACCGGGGAGCTGTTTTTT	CASSLRQGNTGELFF
-	-	TRBV5-4	TRBJ1-2	TGTGCCAGCAGCCCGATGGGGGCCCTTTATGGCTACACTTTC	CASSPMGALYGYTF
few	TRBD2	TRBV5-4	TRBJ2-2	TGTGCCAGCAGCTTGTTGGGTAGCGGGAGAGATGTAGCCGGGGAGCTGTTTTTT	CASSLLGSGRDVAGELFF
-	-	TRBV6-6	TRBJ2-3	TGTGCCAGCAGAGTACAGGGATCAGATACGCAGTATTTT	CASRVQGSDTQYF
few	-	TRBV29-1	TRBJ2-2	TGCAGCATCCGGGGGTGGGGTAACACCGGGGAGCTGTTTTTT	CSIRGWGNTGELFF
-	TRBD1	TRBV6-1	TRBJ1-3	TGTGCCAGCAGTGAAACCACAGGGGCAACTGGAAACACCATATATTTT	CASSETTGATGNTIYF
few	TRBD1	TRBV6-6	TRBJ2-7	TGTGCCAGCAGCCTCGCCGCAGGGGGCTTTTACGAGCAGTACTTC	CASSLAAGGFYEQYF
-	-	TRBV5-1	TRBJ1-4	TGCGCCAGCAGCTTGGAGGTGGGGCGGGGTAATGAAAAACTGTTTTTT	CASSLEVGRGNEKLFF